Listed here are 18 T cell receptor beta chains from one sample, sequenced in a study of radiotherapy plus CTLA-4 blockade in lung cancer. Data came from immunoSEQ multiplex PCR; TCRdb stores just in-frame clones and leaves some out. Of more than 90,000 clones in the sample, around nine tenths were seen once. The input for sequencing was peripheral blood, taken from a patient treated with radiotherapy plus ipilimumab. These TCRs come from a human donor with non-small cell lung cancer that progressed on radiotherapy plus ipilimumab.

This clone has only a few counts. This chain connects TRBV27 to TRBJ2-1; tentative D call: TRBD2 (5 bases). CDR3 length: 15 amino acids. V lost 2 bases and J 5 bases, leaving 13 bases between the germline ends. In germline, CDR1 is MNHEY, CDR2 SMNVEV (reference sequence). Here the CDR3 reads CASSLIARSHNEQFF. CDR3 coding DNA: TGTGCCAGCAGTTTAATAGCGAGGAGCCACAATGAGCAGTTCTTC.

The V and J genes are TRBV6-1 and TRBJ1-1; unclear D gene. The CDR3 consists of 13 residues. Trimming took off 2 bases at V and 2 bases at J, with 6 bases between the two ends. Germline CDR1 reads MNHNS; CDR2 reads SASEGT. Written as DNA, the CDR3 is TGTGCCAGCAGTGAAATGGGTAACACTGAAGCTTTCTTT. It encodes CASSEMGNTEAFF.

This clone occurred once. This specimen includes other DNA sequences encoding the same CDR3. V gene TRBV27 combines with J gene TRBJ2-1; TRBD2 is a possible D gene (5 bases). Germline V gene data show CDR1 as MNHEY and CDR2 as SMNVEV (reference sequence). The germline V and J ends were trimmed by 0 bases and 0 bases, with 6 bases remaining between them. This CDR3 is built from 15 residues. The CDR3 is CASSLSGSSYNEQFF. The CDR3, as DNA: TGTGCCAGCAGTTTATCTGGGAGCTCCTACAATGAGCAGTTCTTC.

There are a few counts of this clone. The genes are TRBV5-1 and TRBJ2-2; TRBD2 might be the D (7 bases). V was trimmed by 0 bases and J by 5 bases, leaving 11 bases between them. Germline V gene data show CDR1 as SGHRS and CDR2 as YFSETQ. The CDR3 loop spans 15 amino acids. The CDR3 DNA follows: TGCGCCAGCAGCTTGGGCGGGGGCGGTACCGGGGAGCTGTTTTTT. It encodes CASSLGGGGTGELFF.

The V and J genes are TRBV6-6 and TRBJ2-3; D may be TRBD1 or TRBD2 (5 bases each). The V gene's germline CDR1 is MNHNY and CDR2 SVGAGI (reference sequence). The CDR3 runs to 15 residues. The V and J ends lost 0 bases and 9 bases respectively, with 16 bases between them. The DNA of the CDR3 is TGTGCCAGCAGTTACTCCCCACTAGACCGGGACACGCAGTATTTT. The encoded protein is CASSYSPLDRDTQYF.

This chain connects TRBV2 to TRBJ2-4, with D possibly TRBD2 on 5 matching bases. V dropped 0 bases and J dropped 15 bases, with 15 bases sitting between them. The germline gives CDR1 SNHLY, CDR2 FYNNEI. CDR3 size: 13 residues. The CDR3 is CASSEARAAIGYF. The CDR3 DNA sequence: TGTGCCAGCAGTGAAGCGCGAGCGGCAATAGGGTACTTC.

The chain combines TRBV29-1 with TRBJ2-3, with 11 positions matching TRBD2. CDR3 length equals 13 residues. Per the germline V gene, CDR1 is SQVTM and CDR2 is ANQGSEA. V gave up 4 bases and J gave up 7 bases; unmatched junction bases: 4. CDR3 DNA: TGCAGCGTTGTAGCGGGAGGGCCTAATACGCAGTATTTT. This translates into CSVVAGGPNTQYF.

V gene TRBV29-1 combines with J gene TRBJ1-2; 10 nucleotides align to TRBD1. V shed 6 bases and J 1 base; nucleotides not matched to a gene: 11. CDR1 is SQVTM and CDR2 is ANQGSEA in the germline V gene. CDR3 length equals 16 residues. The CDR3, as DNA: TGCAGCGTCTCCCACGGACAGGGGGTATTTAACTATGGCTACACCTTC. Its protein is CSVSHGQGVFNYGYTF.

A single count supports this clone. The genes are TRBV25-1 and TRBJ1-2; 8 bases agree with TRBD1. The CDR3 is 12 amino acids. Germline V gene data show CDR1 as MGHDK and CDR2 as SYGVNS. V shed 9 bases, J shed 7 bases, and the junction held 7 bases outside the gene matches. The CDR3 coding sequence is TGTGCCAGTACAGGGGGTCATAGTGGCTACACCTTC. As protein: CASTGGHSGYTF.

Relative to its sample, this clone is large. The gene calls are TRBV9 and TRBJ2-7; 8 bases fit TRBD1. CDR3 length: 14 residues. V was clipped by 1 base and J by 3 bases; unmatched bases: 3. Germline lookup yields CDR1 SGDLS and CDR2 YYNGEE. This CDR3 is CASSVRGQDYEQYF. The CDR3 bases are TGTGCCAGCAGCGTAAGGGGACAGGACTACGAGCAGTACTTC.

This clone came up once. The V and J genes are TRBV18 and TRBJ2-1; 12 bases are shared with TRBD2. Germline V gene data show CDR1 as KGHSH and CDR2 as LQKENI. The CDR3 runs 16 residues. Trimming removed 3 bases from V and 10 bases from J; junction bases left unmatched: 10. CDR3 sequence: CASSPRGTSGYGEQFF. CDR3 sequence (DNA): TGTGCCAGCTCACCGCGAGGGACTAGCGGGTACGGGGAGCAGTTCTTC.

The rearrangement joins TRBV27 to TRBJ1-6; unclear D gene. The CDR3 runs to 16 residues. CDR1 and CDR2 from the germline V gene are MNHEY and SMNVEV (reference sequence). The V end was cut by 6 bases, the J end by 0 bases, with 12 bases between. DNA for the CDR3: TGTGCCAGCAGGATGACGGTTGGCTCCTATAATTCACCCCTCCACTTT. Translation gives CASRMTVGSYNSPLHF.

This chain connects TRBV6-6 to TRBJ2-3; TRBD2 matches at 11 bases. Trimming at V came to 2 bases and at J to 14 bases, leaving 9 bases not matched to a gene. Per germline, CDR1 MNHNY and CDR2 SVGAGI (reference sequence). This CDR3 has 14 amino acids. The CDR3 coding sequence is TGTGCCAGCAGTTACCCTCTAGCGGGAGGCAATCGGTATTTT. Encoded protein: CASSYPLAGGNRYF.

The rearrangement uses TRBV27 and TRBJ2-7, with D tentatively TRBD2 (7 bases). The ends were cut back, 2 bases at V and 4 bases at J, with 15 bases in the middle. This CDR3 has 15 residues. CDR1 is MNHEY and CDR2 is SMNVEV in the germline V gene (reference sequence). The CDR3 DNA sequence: TGTGCCAGCAGTTTAGGGGGCGGGAGTTTGTACGAGCAGTACTTC. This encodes CASSLGGGSLYEQYF.

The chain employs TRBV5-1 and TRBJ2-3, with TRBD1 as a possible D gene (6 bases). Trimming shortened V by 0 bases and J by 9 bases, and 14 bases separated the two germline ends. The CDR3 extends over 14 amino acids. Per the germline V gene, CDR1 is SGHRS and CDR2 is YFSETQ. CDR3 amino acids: CASSLVPAQGTQYF. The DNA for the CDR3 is TGCGCCAGCAGCTTGGTCCCGGCACAGGGAACGCAGTATTTT.

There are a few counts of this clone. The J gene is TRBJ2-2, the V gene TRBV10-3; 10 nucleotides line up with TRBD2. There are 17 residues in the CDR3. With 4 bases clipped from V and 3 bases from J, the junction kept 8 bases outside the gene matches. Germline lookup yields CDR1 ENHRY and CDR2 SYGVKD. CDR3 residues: CAISALKAGGHTGELFF. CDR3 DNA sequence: TGTGCCATCAGTGCCTTGAAAGCGGGAGGGCACACCGGGGAGCTGTTTTTT.

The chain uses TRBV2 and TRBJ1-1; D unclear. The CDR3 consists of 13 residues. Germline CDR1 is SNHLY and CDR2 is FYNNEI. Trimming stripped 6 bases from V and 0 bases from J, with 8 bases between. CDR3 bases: TGTGCCAGCAGCTCCCAGATGAACACTGAAGCTTTCTTT. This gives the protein CASSSQMNTEAFF.

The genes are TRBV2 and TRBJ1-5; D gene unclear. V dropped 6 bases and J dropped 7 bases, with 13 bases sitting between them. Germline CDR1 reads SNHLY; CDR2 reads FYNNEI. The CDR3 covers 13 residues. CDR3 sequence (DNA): TGTGCCAGCAGGATCCGAATCGGGCAGCCCCAGCATTTT. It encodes CASRIRIGQPQHF.